This T cell receptor (beta chain) was documented in a study of blood T cell repertoires in COVID-19. Study-level background: The United States, Italy and Spain supplied acute and convalescent COVID-19 samples. Sources were T cells, B-cell-depleted T cells, or PBMCs; the material itself was cDNA or gDNA.

How the authors handled the data: Using reference gene primer amplification, nucleated cell counts were estimated. Here immunoSEQ multiplex PCR was the method, and the copy in TCRdb shows in-frame clones only, minus some. Clone size and V and J calls were adopted from that table, with D and trimming inferred from the DNA. This table has fewer than 250,000 clones, 65% to 90% appearing once. The origin of this receptor is a man in his forties or fifties with acute or convalescent COVID-19. The specimen was peripheral blood.

The CDR3 nucleotides read TGTGCCACCAGCAGAGGTTATCGGGAGCTGAACACTGAAGCTTTCTTT. Translating gives CATSRGYRELNTEAFF. V is TRBV15 and J is TRBJ1-1, with D hard to call. V was pared by 1 base and J by 0 bases, with 12 bases between. The germline CDR1 and CDR2 sequences are LNHNV and YYDKDF (reference sequence). The CDR3 runs 16 residues.